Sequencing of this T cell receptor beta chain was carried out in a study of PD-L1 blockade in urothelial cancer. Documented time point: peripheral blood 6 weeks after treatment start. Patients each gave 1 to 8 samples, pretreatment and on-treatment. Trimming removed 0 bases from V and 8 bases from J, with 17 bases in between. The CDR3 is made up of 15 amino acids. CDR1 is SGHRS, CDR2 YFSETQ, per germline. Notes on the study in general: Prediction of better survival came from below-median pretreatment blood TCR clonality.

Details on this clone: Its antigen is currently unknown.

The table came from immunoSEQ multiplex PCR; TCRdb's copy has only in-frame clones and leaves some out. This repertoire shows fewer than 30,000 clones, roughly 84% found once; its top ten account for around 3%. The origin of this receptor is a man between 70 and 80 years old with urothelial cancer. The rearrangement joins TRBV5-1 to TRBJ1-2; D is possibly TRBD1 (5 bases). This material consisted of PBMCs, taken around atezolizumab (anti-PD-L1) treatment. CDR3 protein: CASSLAGGGAEGYTF. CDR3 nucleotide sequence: TGCGCCAGCAGCTTGGCCGGTGGCGGGGCGGAAGGCTACACCTTC.